Listed below are T cell receptor beta chains from one sample, sequenced in a study of blood T cell repertoires in COVID-19. The table came from immunoSEQ multiplex PCR; TCRdb's copy has only in-frame clones and leaves some out. The repertoire holds 280,000 or so clones, with 85% as singletons. The sequencing sample was made of PBMCs or T cells enriched from blood (not recorded which). The origin of the receptors is a woman aged 45-65 years who had recovered from COVID-19. CDR3s include the opening cysteine and the closing phenylalanine or tryptophan. D genes are given only for firm matches. The size of a clone is reported for some rows only, either as once, few or many, or as a class for expanded clones.

d_call: -
clone_size: -
j_call: TRBJ2-1
v_call: TRBV11-2
cdr3_nt: TGTGCCAGCAGCTTAGCGGGGGAATACAATGAGCAGTTCTTC
cdr3_aa: CASSLAGEYNEQFF

d_call: TRBD1
clone_size: -
j_call: TRBJ1-6
v_call: TRBV7-9
cdr3_nt: TGTGCCAGCAGCTCCGGGACAGGGGCCTCACCCCTCCACTTT
cdr3_aa: CASSSGTGASPLHF

d_call: -
clone_size: -
j_call: TRBJ2-7
v_call: TRBV6-1
cdr3_nt: TGTGCCAGCAGTGAGAGGGGGGGTTCTAACTACGAGCAGTACTTC
cdr3_aa: CASSERGGSNYEQYF

d_call: TRBD1
clone_size: -
j_call: TRBJ1-2
v_call: TRBV9
cdr3_nt: TGTGCCAGCAGCCCAAGGACAGGGGGCGCGGTTTATTCGCTCGGGGGCTACACCTTC
cdr3_aa: CASSPRTGGAVYSLGGYTF

d_call: -
clone_size: -
j_call: TRBJ2-7
v_call: TRBV11-2
cdr3_nt: TGTGCCAGCAGCTCCACCAGGGGCTCCTACGAGCAGTACTTC
cdr3_aa: CASSSTRGSYEQYF

d_call: -
clone_size: -
j_call: TRBJ1-2
v_call: TRBV11-2
cdr3_nt: TGTGCCAGCAGCTTAGAATCTGGTGCGAGTGGCTACACCTTC
cdr3_aa: CASSLESGASGYTF

d_call: TRBD2
clone_size: -
j_call: TRBJ2-5
v_call: TRBV29-1
cdr3_nt: TGCAGCGTTGATAGCGGGGGCATCGGGGAGACCCAGTACTTC
cdr3_aa: CSVDSGGIGETQYF

d_call: -
clone_size: once
j_call: TRBJ2-1
v_call: TRBV5-1
cdr3_nt: TGCGCCAGCAGCCAAATGCCGGGGGACTACAATGAGCAGTTCTTC
cdr3_aa: CASSQMPGDYNEQFF

d_call: -
clone_size: -
j_call: TRBJ1-4
v_call: TRBV10-2
cdr3_nt: TGCGCCAGCAGTGAACCCCGGGGAAAACTGTTTTTT
cdr3_aa: CASSEPRGKLFF

d_call: -
clone_size: -
j_call: TRBJ2-3
v_call: TRBV12-3/TRBV12-4
cdr3_nt: TGTGCCAGCAGTCTTAGTAGCACAGATACGCAGTATTTT
cdr3_aa: CASSLSSTDTQYF

d_call: -
clone_size: -
j_call: TRBJ2-1
v_call: TRBV7-9
cdr3_nt: TGTGCCAGCAGCTTGGGCTACTACAATGAGCAGTTCTTC
cdr3_aa: CASSLGYYNEQFF

d_call: TRBD2
clone_size: -
j_call: TRBJ2-7
v_call: TRBV6-5
cdr3_nt: TGTGCCAGCAGTATGACAACGGGGGGGCAGTACGAGCAGTACTTC
cdr3_aa: CASSMTTGGQYEQYF

d_call: -
clone_size: once
j_call: TRBJ1-4
v_call: TRBV5-6
cdr3_nt: TGTGCCAGCAGCCGGAGGGTAAATGAAAAACTGTTTTTT
cdr3_aa: CASSRRVNEKLFF

d_call: TRBD1
clone_size: -
j_call: TRBJ1-2
v_call: TRBV29-1
cdr3_nt: TGCAGCGCTCGGACAGGGGGCCGTGGCTACACCTTC
cdr3_aa: CSARTGGRGYTF

d_call: TRBD1
clone_size: -
j_call: TRBJ2-1
v_call: TRBV7-9
cdr3_nt: TGTGCCAGCAGCCCGGGACAGGCGATCGATGAGCAGTTCTTC
cdr3_aa: CASSPGQAIDEQFF

d_call: -
clone_size: once
j_call: TRBJ1-1
v_call: TRBV7-3
cdr3_nt: TGTGCCAGCAGCTTAACTGGACACCCGAACACTGAAGCTTTCTTT
cdr3_aa: CASSLTGHPNTEAFF

d_call: TRBD1
clone_size: once
j_call: TRBJ1-5
v_call: TRBV2
cdr3_nt: TGTGCCAGCAGTGAACTACAGGGGGTAGGCAATCAGCCCCAGCATTTT
cdr3_aa: CASSELQGVGNQPQHF

d_call: -
clone_size: -
j_call: TRBJ1-2
v_call: TRBV5-4
cdr3_nt: TGTGCCAGCAGCTTGGGGACAGAAACGGGCTACACCTTC
cdr3_aa: CASSLGTETGYTF

d_call: TRBD1
clone_size: once
j_call: TRBJ1-2
v_call: TRBV30
cdr3_nt: TGTGCCTGGACACAGGGGGCGGATGGCTACACCTTC
cdr3_aa: CAWTQGADGYTF

d_call: -
clone_size: -
j_call: TRBJ1-2
v_call: TRBV7-9
cdr3_nt: TGTGCCAGCAGCTTATCGGGACAAAAATATGGCTACACCTTC
cdr3_aa: CASSLSGQKYGYTF

d_call: -
clone_size: -
j_call: TRBJ2-7
v_call: TRBV10-3
cdr3_nt: TGTGCCATCAGTGAGTCTTTCGGACAGCTCTCCTACGAGCAGTACTTC
cdr3_aa: CAISESFGQLSYEQYF

d_call: -
clone_size: once
j_call: TRBJ1-5
v_call: TRBV30
cdr3_nt: TGTGCCTGGGGAACGGATCAGCCCCAGCATTTT
cdr3_aa: CAWGTDQPQHF

d_call: TRBD1
clone_size: -
j_call: TRBJ1-5
v_call: TRBV7-8
cdr3_nt: TGTGCCAGCAGCCCCTCTGCCGGGACAGGGGTGAATCAGCCCCAGCATTTT
cdr3_aa: CASSPSAGTGVNQPQHF

d_call: -
clone_size: -
j_call: TRBJ2-5
v_call: TRBV7-8
cdr3_nt: TGTGCCAGCAGCTTAGCGGGGGGACGGAGAGTACAAGAGACCCAGTACTTC
cdr3_aa: CASSLAGGRRVQETQYF

d_call: TRBD1
clone_size: -
j_call: TRBJ1-6
v_call: TRBV10-1
cdr3_nt: TGCGCCAGCCGGGACAGCGCTAATTCACCCCTCCACTTT
cdr3_aa: CASRDSANSPLHF

d_call: -
clone_size: many
j_call: TRBJ2-7
v_call: TRBV7-9
cdr3_nt: TGTGCCAGCAGCTATGCGCCGGCTAGCTCCTACGAGCAGTACTTC
cdr3_aa: CASSYAPASSYEQYF

d_call: -
clone_size: -
j_call: TRBJ1-1
v_call: TRBV27
cdr3_nt: TGTGCCAGCAGTACCCTTCAGGGTACGAACACTGAAGCTTTCTTT
cdr3_aa: CASSTLQGTNTEAFF

d_call: -
clone_size: -
j_call: TRBJ1-2
v_call: TRBV5-1
cdr3_nt: TGCGCCAGCAGCTCAGGGTTTAACTATGGCTACACCTTC
cdr3_aa: CASSSGFNYGYTF

d_call: TRBD1
clone_size: -
j_call: TRBJ2-5
v_call: TRBV11-1
cdr3_nt: TGTGCCAGCAGCCCGGACAGGGTACAAGAGACCCAGTACTTC
cdr3_aa: CASSPDRVQETQYF

d_call: -
clone_size: -
j_call: TRBJ2-1
v_call: TRBV20-1
cdr3_nt: TGCAGTGCCGGACTTTACAATGAGCAGTTCTTC
cdr3_aa: CSAGLYNEQFF

d_call: TRBD1
clone_size: -
j_call: TRBJ1-1
v_call: TRBV6-5
cdr3_nt: TGTGCCAGCAGCCCGAGGGGGCGTAGGGTTGAAGCTTTCTTT
cdr3_aa: CASSPRGRRVEAFF

d_call: -
clone_size: -
j_call: TRBJ2-7
v_call: TRBV10-2
cdr3_nt: TGCGCCAGCAGGGACACTACCTACGAGCAGTACTTC
cdr3_aa: CASRDTTYEQYF

d_call: -
clone_size: -
j_call: TRBJ2-6
v_call: TRBV5-1
cdr3_nt: TGCGCCAGCAGCTTCTCCTCTGGGGCCAACGTCCTGACTTTC
cdr3_aa: CASSFSSGANVLTF

d_call: TRBD2
clone_size: -
j_call: TRBJ2-7
v_call: TRBV6-5
cdr3_nt: TGTGCCAGCATTGGTAGCGGGAAAGCTAACGAGCAGTACTTC
cdr3_aa: CASIGSGKANEQYF

d_call: -
clone_size: -
j_call: TRBJ1-3
v_call: TRBV9
cdr3_nt: TGTGCCAGCAGCGTAGGCGGGGTTGGAAACACCATATATTTT
cdr3_aa: CASSVGGVGNTIYF

d_call: TRBD1
clone_size: many
j_call: TRBJ1-6
v_call: TRBV15
cdr3_nt: TGTGCCACCAGCAGAAAAAGCCGGGACAGCAAGCCGCTGACTCCTAATTCACCCCTCCACTTT
cdr3_aa: CATSRKSRDSKPLTPNSPLHF

d_call: -
clone_size: -
j_call: TRBJ2-7
v_call: TRBV2
cdr3_nt: TGTGCCAGCAGTGTGTTGCAGTACGAGCAGTACTTC
cdr3_aa: CASSVLQYEQYF

d_call: -
clone_size: -
j_call: TRBJ1-2
v_call: TRBV6-1
cdr3_nt: TGTGCCAGCAGTGAGGTTACAGGTTTGGGCTACACCTTC
cdr3_aa: CASSEVTGLGYTF

d_call: -
clone_size: few
j_call: TRBJ1-2
v_call: TRBV6-5
cdr3_nt: TGTGCCAGCAGCAACGCAGTCTATGGCTACACCTTC
cdr3_aa: CASSNAVYGYTF

d_call: TRBD1
clone_size: -
j_call: TRBJ2-7
v_call: TRBV19
cdr3_nt: TGTGCCAGTAGTCCCACCGGGACAGGGGGTTTGCAGCAGTACTTC
cdr3_aa: CASSPTGTGGLQQYF

d_call: TRBD1
clone_size: -
j_call: TRBJ2-5
v_call: TRBV7-8
cdr3_nt: TGTGCCAGCAGCTCACAGGGGGCAGGGGAGACCCAGTACTTC
cdr3_aa: CASSSQGAGETQYF

d_call: TRBD1
clone_size: -
j_call: TRBJ1-5
v_call: TRBV28
cdr3_nt: TGTGCCAGCAGTATCCTGTGGGGGACAGGGAGCAATCAGCCCCAGCATTTT
cdr3_aa: CASSILWGTGSNQPQHF

d_call: TRBD1
clone_size: -
j_call: TRBJ1-5
v_call: TRBV7-2
cdr3_nt: TGTGCCAGCAGCTTCAGGACAGGCCAAAATCAGCCCCAGCATTTT
cdr3_aa: CASSFRTGQNQPQHF

d_call: -
clone_size: -
j_call: TRBJ2-7
v_call: TRBV5-1
cdr3_nt: TGCGCCAGCAGCTTCGGAGCGGACCCCTACGAGCAGTACTTC
cdr3_aa: CASSFGADPYEQYF

d_call: -
clone_size: -
j_call: TRBJ2-7
v_call: TRBV19
cdr3_nt: TGTGCCAGTAGTACCGACAGGAGCACCTACGAGCAGTACTTC
cdr3_aa: CASSTDRSTYEQYF

d_call: -
clone_size: -
j_call: TRBJ2-5
v_call: TRBV29-1
cdr3_nt: TGCAGCGTTGTGGCGCAGGCGGTACAGGGGACCCAGTACTTC
cdr3_aa: CSVVAQAVQGTQYF

d_call: TRBD1
clone_size: once
j_call: TRBJ2-7
v_call: TRBV27
cdr3_nt: TGTGCCAGCAGTTTTCGGACAGGCAACTACGAGCAGTACTTC
cdr3_aa: CASSFRTGNYEQYF

d_call: TRBD2
clone_size: -
j_call: TRBJ2-7
v_call: TRBV7-2
cdr3_nt: TGTGCCAGCATCGTAGCGGGAGGGTCCGAGCAGTACTTC
cdr3_aa: CASIVAGGSEQYF

d_call: -
clone_size: -
j_call: TRBJ2-1
v_call: TRBV5-1
cdr3_nt: TGCGCCAGCAGCTCCATAACTTCCGGGACACTCACTCACAATGAGCAGTTCTTC
cdr3_aa: CASSSITSGTLTHNEQFF

d_call: -
clone_size: -
j_call: TRBJ2-7
v_call: TRBV5-5
cdr3_nt: TGTGCCAGCAGCTTGGAGACGGGGTCCTACGAGCAGTACTTC
cdr3_aa: CASSLETGSYEQYF

d_call: TRBD1
clone_size: -
j_call: TRBJ1-1
v_call: TRBV19
cdr3_nt: TGTGCCAGTAGCCCAGGGGGTGTCACTGAAGCTTTCTTT
cdr3_aa: CASSPGGVTEAFF

d_call: TRBD2
clone_size: -
j_call: TRBJ2-3
v_call: TRBV19
cdr3_nt: TGTGCCAGTAGTAGCGGGAGGGTCGAGACAGATACGCAGTATTTT
cdr3_aa: CASSSGRVETDTQYF

d_call: TRBD2
clone_size: -
j_call: TRBJ2-5
v_call: TRBV9
cdr3_nt: TGTGCCAGCAGCAAACGGGGGGGCCAAGAGACCCAGTACTTC
cdr3_aa: CASSKRGGQETQYF

d_call: -
clone_size: -
j_call: TRBJ1-6
v_call: TRBV6-4
cdr3_nt: TGTGCCAGCAGTGACTCGAGGCGGCAGCTAATTTCACCCCTCCACTTT
cdr3_aa: CASSDSRRQLISPLHF

d_call: TRBD1
clone_size: -
j_call: TRBJ1-1
v_call: TRBV7-9
cdr3_nt: TGTGCCAGCAGACGGGAGCAGGGGGCGAACACTGAAGCTTTCTTT
cdr3_aa: CASRREQGANTEAFF

d_call: -
clone_size: -
j_call: TRBJ2-2
v_call: TRBV5-1
cdr3_nt: TGCGCCAGTAACGGCAGGGGTTCCAACACCGGGGAGCTGTTTTTT
cdr3_aa: CASNGRGSNTGELFF

d_call: -
clone_size: -
j_call: TRBJ2-7
v_call: TRBV5-1
cdr3_nt: TGCGCCAGCAGCTTTATCGAGGGCTACGAGCAGTACTTC
cdr3_aa: CASSFIEGYEQYF